This entry describes one T cell receptor beta chain. TCRdb's copy holds only in-frame clones and misses some; the assay was immunoSEQ multiplex PCR. The repertoire holds almost 500,000 clones, with approximately 90% as singletons. The source of the sample is a study of blood T cell repertoires in COVID-19. The wider study: From T cells, B-cell-depleted T cells, or PBMCs came the material, which was cDNA or gDNA.

The CDR3 length is 15 residues. V lost 2 bases and J lost 7; bases outside the gene matches: 1. Per the germline V gene, CDR1 is MNHNY and CDR2 is SVGAGI (reference sequence). Sequencing was performed on PBMCs or T cells enriched from blood (not recorded which). V usage is TRBV6-6 and J usage is TRBJ1-6, with 11 nucleotides matching TRBD1. This TCR was recovered from a woman aged 55-75 years who had recovered from COVID-19. The DNA of the CDR3 is TGTGCCAGCAGTTACGGACAGGGGGCCAATTCACCCCTCCACTTT. It specifies CASSYGQGANSPLHF.